The 21 T cell receptor beta chains below were found in one sample sequenced in a study of CD4+ T cells in melanoma. TCRdb's copy holds only in-frame clones and misses some; the assay was immunoSEQ multiplex PCR. This sample has approximately 110,000 clones; over 80% occur once, and the top ten carry around 3.3%. The material sequenced was peripheral blood. The source of these receptors is a human donor with melanoma.

The chain joins TRBV5-1 to TRBJ2-2; the match to TRBD2 covers 9 bases. This CDR3 is 16 amino acids long. The germline V gene encodes CDR1 SGHRS and CDR2 YFSETQ. V gave up 5 bases and J gave up 0 bases; unmatched junction bases: 5. The CDR3 spells CASSRLAGTNTGELFF. DNA of the CDR3: TGCGCCAGCAGTCGTCTAGCGGGGACGAACACCGGGGAGCTGTTTTTT.

The chain employs TRBV28 and TRBJ1-1; the D gene is possibly TRBD1 (6 bases). Germline values: CDR1 MDHEN, CDR2 SYDVKM. The V and J ends lost 5 bases and 9 bases respectively, with 13 bases between them. This CDR3 has 12 residues. The CDR3 here is CASSPNREKAFF. The DNA for the CDR3 is TGTGCCAGCAGTCCAAACAGGGAGAAAGCTTTCTTT.

The J gene is TRBJ1-1, the V gene TRBV13; possibly TRBD1 for D (5 bases). Germline V lookup: CDR1 PRHDT, CDR2 FYEKMQ (reference sequence). The CDR3 sequence is 13 residues long. Trimming took 2 bases from V and 2 from J, leaving 6 bases between them. This CDR3 is CASSLRGNTEAFF. DNA of the CDR3: TGTGCCAGCAGCTTAAGGGGCAACACTGAAGCTTTCTTT.

V gene TRBV5-5 combines with J gene TRBJ2-5; 8 bases match TRBD2. This CDR3 spans 16 amino acids. V trimming: 0 bases; J trimming: 2 bases; junction bases outside the gene matches: 6. Germline V CDR1 and CDR2: SGHKS, YYEKEE (reference sequence). The CDR3 DNA sequence: TGTGCCAGCAGCTTGGTCGGCGGGGGGCCTCAAGAGACCCAGTACTTC. It codes for CASSLVGGGPQETQYF.

The J gene is TRBJ2-7, the V gene TRBV18; D might be TRBD1 (6 bases). Germline V gene data show CDR1 as KGHSH and CDR2 as LQKENI. V was pared by 2 bases and J by 2 bases, with 13 bases between. The CDR3 has 15 amino acids. CDR3: CASSPLDRAAYEQYF. The CDR3 nucleotides read TGTGCCAGCTCACCATTGGACAGAGCAGCCTACGAGCAGTACTTC.

The chain couples TRBV4-3 to TRBJ2-1; the D gene could be TRBD1 or TRBD2 (5 bases each). The CDR3 is 14 amino acids. Germline CDR1 and CDR2: LGHNA and YSLEER. V lost 0 bases and J 4 bases, leaving 7 bases between the germline ends. CDR3 residues: CASSQDGGYNEQFF. The CDR3 nucleotides read TGCGCCAGCAGCCAAGATGGGGGATACAATGAGCAGTTCTTC.

CDR3 in DNA: TGTGCCAGCAGCGTAGGGGCCCGACAGGGGAATGAAAAACTGTTTTTT. Translation gives CASSVGARQGNEKLFF. The gene calls are TRBV9 and TRBJ1-4; 8 nucleotides agree with TRBD1. The germline V gene encodes CDR1 SGDLS and CDR2 YYNGEE. This CDR3 has 16 residues. Trimming at V came to 0 bases and at J to 5 bases, leaving 6 bases not matched to a gene.

The chain carries TRBV7-8 and TRBJ2-7, with a tentative D call TRBD1 (6 bases). Germline V gives CDR1 SGHVS, CDR2 FQNEAQ. The CDR3 runs 15 residues. V was cut by 5 bases and J by 2 bases, with 16 bases left in between. The CDR3 here is CASSLRGWGPYEQYF. In DNA form, the CDR3 reads TGTGCCAGCAGCCTACGAGGTTGGGGGCCCTACGAGCAGTACTTC.

The rearrangement uses TRBV6-5 and TRBJ2-4, with TRBD1 as a possible D gene (5 bases). The CDR3 loop spans 12 amino acids. V was pared by 5 bases and J by 6 bases, with 8 bases between. Germline CDR1 MNHEY, CDR2 SVGAGI. The CDR3 DNA sequence: TGTGCCAGCAGTGTCGACAGAAACATTCAGTACTTC. This gives the protein CASSVDRNIQYF.

This chain uses TRBV28 with TRBJ1-2; D call uncertain. Germline lookup yields CDR1 MDHEN and CDR2 SYDVKM. Trimming removed 2 bases at V and 0 bases at J, with 16 bases between. The CDR3 spans 17 residues. CDR3 residues: CASSLVTVRQTNYGYTF. In DNA, the CDR3 is TGTGCCAGCAGTTTAGTAACAGTCCGGCAGACTAACTATGGCTACACCTTC.

V gene TRBV5-3 combines with J gene TRBJ2-5; no clear D gene. TRBV5-3 is classed as an ORF, of uncertain function. The CDR3 has 12 residues. Trimming stripped 4 bases from V and 5 bases from J, with 9 bases between. CDR3 nucleotide sequence: TGTGCCAGAAGCCCCCTTTGTGAGACCCAGTACTTC. Amino acids: CARSPLCETQYF.

The chain recombines TRBV11-2 with TRBJ2-7, with 12 bases lining up with TRBD2. The CDR3 runs to 15 residues. Germline-derived CDR1 and CDR2 are SGHAT and FQNNGV. Trimming took 6 bases from V and 1 from J; bases not matched to a gene: 4. CDR3 coding DNA: TGTGCCAGCAGTTACGGACTAGCGGGATCCTACGAGCAGTACTTC. Its translation: CASSYGLAGSYEQYF.

The chain combines TRBV10-3 with TRBJ1-2; TRBD1 aligns across 9 bases. From germline, CDR1 is ENHRY and CDR2 SYGVKD. The V and J ends lost 8 bases and 4 bases, in that order; junction bases with no gene match: 17. The length of the CDR3 is 17 residues. This CDR3 reads CAIPNGTGYLSSYGYTF. CDR3 in DNA: TGTGCCATCCCCAACGGGACAGGGTATCTTTCAAGCTATGGCTACACCTTC.

V and J are TRBV10-3 and TRBJ2-3; 10 positions agree with TRBD2. Germline trimming cut 1 base from V and 2 bases from J; bases unmatched to any gene: 9. CDR1 and CDR2 (germline): ENHRY, SYGVKD. The CDR3 runs 18 residues. In nucleotides, the CDR3 is TGTGCCATCAGTGAGTTTCGATCAGCGGGAGGGGACACAGATACGCAGTATTTT. Translated: CAISEFRSAGGDTDTQYF.

The rearrangement links TRBV19 to TRBJ2-7; possible D gene TRBD2, 6 bases. Germline V gene data show CDR1 as LNHDA and CDR2 as SQIVND (reference sequence). This CDR3 contains 14 residues. Trimming left V 3 bases short and J 1 base short, with 10 bases between. CDR3 coding DNA: TGTGCCAGTAGTATGGGCGGGAAGTCCTACGAGCAGTACTTC. This translates into CASSMGGKSYEQYF.

V usage is TRBV7-3 and J usage is TRBJ2-3, with TRBD2 identical over 7 bases. The V gene end was trimmed by 1 base and the J gene end by 1 base; junction bases not matched to a gene: 5. Germline values: CDR1 SGHTA, CDR2 FQGTGA. CDR3 length equals 16 residues. The CDR3: CASSLISSGGTDTQYF. The CDR3 DNA reads TGTGCCAGCAGCTTAATCTCTAGCGGAGGCACAGATACGCAGTATTTT.

The DNA for the CDR3 is TGTGCCAGCTGCGGAGTTCACACACAAAGTCGGGCCAACGTCCTGACTTTC. As protein: CASCGVHTQSRANVLTF. The gene calls are TRBV5-6 and TRBJ2-6; no clear D. V was pared by 7 bases and J by 5 bases, with 22 bases between. The germline V gene has CDR1 SGHDT and CDR2 YYEEEE. The CDR3 sequence is 17 residues long.

The rearrangement links TRBV9 to TRBJ2-3; D ambiguous. Germline V gene lookup returns CDR1 SGDLS and CDR2 YYNGEE. The ends were cut back, 3 bases at V and 2 bases at J, with 10 bases in the middle. This CDR3 is 14 amino acids long. CDR3 amino acids: CASSAFGLTDTQYF. The CDR3 nucleotides read TGTGCCAGCAGCGCCTTTGGGCTCACAGATACGCAGTATTTT.

The chain couples TRBV28 to TRBJ1-5; 8 bases agree with TRBD1. The germline CDR1 and CDR2 sequences are MDHEN and SYDVKM. The CDR3 is 14 residues long. V gave up 6 bases and J gave up 3 bases; unmatched junction bases: 4. The DNA for the CDR3 is TGTGCCAGCAGCTTGACAGGGGACAATCAGCCCCAGCATTTT. It codes for CASSLTGDNQPQHF.

This sequence joins TRBV7-2 and TRBJ2-2, with D possibly TRBD1 on 6 matching bases. CDR1 and CDR2 (germline): SGHTA, FQGNSA. V lost 2 bases and J lost 2, with 12 bases in between. This CDR3 has 16 amino acids. CDR3 DNA sequence: TGTGCCAGCAGCTTATATACAGGGAGAAACACCGGGGAGCTGTTTTTT. Amino acid sequence: CASSLYTGRNTGELFF.

V usage is TRBV7-9 and J usage is TRBJ2-1; 13 bases match TRBD2. The CDR3 has 18 amino acids. Trimming at V came to 2 bases and at J to 0 bases, leaving 4 bases not matched to a gene. Germline V gene sequence: CDR1 SEHNR, CDR2 FQNEAQ (reference sequence). This CDR3 reads CASSLSRTSGSSYNEQFF. For the CDR3, the DNA is TGTGCCAGCAGCTTATCGAGGACTAGCGGGAGCTCCTACAATGAGCAGTTCTTC.